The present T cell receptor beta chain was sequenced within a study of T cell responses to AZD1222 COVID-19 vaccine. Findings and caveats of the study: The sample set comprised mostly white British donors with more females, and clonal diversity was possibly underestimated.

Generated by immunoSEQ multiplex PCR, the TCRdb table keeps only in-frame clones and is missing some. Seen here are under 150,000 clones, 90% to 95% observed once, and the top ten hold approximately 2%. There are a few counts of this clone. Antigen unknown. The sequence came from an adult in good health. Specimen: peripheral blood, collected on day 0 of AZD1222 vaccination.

The CDR3 DNA reads as TGTGCCAGCAGCAGGGGGGGGGCTCAAGAGACCCAGTACTTC. This codes for CASSRGGAQETQYF. The chain has TRBV5-4 and TRBJ2-5; possible D gene TRBD2, 7 bases. Trimming took off 4 bases at V and 2 bases at J, with 12 bases between the two ends. Germline-derived CDR1 and CDR2 are SGHNT and YYREEE (reference sequence). The length of the CDR3 is 14 residues.